The rows below give T cell receptor beta chains drawn from one sample of a study of T-cell memory formation after mild COVID-19. TCRdb passed the 5' RACE reads through MiXCR, listing each CDR3 protein once. Here the sample spans a few hundred thousand distinct CDR3 sequences, around a tenth being singletons. Sequenced sample: PBMCs or a T cell subset sorted from them (not recorded which). Source of these receptors: a man between 18 and 35 years old who had mild COVID-19 (a few samples of this study predate the infection). Cell type and time point are not known. Both conserved end residues are part of each CDR3.

j_call v_call cdr3_aa
TRBJ1-6 TRBV4-1 CASSQVDRNSPLHF
TRBJ2-1 TRBV20-1 CSARADEQFF
TRBJ1-6 TRBV7-2 CASSSGSYNSPLHF
TRBJ2-5 TRBV5-1 CASSLEDRGETQYF
TRBJ1-1 TRBV20-1 CSAKRESNTEAFF
TRBJ1-2 TRBV20-1 CSARDYRLYGYTF
TRBJ2-5 TRBV3-1 CASSQEATQYF
TRBJ1-1 TRBV5-1 CASSAQGAIAEAFF
TRBJ2-2 TRBV5-1 CASSPETSGGLISTGDLFF
TRBJ1-1 TRBV12-3/TRBV12-4 CASSHGQGRNTQAFF
TRBJ1-3 TRBV2 CASSEWGGAGNTIYF
TRBJ2-3 TRBV25-1 CASSGGGGRYTDTQYF
TRBJ1-1 TRBV7-2 CASSSAEGVDSFF
TRBJ2-7 TRBV25-1 CASSEYLGEQYF
TRBJ2-5 TRBV7-2 CASSPGTTFETQYF
TRBJ1-2 TRBV6-2/TRBV6-3 CASSYFKDGARGYTF
TRBJ1-5 TRBV5-1 CASSSRARVNNQPQHF
TRBJ2-1 TRBV5-1 CASSGTAGGHEQFF
TRBJ2-2 TRBV7-2 CASSLPAGGIDTGELFF
TRBJ2-1 TRBV5-1 CASSLSNAEEEQFF
TRBJ2-1 TRBV7-2 CASSTTVGGRNEQFF
TRBJ2-7 TRBV20-1 CSARGLGGPYEQYF
TRBJ2-3 TRBV11-1 CASSLGLGTRTDTQYF
TRBJ1-2 TRBV29-1 CSINPGQGGDGYTF
TRBJ2-1 TRBV4-3 CAAGRGGRNEQFF
TRBJ2-5 TRBV3-1 CASSPMTASGAVETQYF
TRBJ2-5 TRBV7-8 CASSIGTGRETQYF
TRBJ2-5 TRBV4-3 CASSHFGAGTQETQYF
TRBJ2-5 TRBV4-1 CASSHGTSGGGQETQYF
TRBJ2-3 TRBV4-1 CASRLNPGLSTDTQYF
TRBJ1-6 TRBV10-3 CAIRPTVGNSPLHF
TRBJ2-7 TRBV5-1 CASSPGTGVAQQYF
TRBJ1-4 TRBV4-1 CASSQVQGDLIDEKLFF
TRBJ2-1 TRBV6-2/TRBV6-3 CASTEDGSSYNEQFF
TRBJ2-2 TRBV19 CATASPGGVNTGELFF
TRBJ1-5 TRBV30 CAWSPDFGPQHF
TRBJ1-5 TRBV20-1 CSANLDRRDDQPQHF
TRBJ2-5 TRBV7-6 CASSEGTQETQYF
TRBJ2-3 TRBV7-9 CASSFYLTSSTDTQYF
TRBJ2-7 TRBV7-2 CASSRWTGSSYEQYF
TRBJ2-7 TRBV4-1 CASSAQPGTYEQYF
TRBJ1-1 TRBV24-1 CATSDPRDRDSNTEAFF
TRBJ2-1 TRBV7-9 CASSLKTNEQFF
TRBJ1-4 TRBV20-1 CGLQGFVSEKLFF
TRBJ2-5 TRBV7-6 CASSGQQETQYF
TRBJ2-3 TRBV4-2 CASSQGYSDTQYF
TRBJ2-5 TRBV9 CASSPVGGSTKETQYF
TRBJ2-2 TRBV24-1 CATSDTGVSGELFF
TRBJ2-1 TRBV5-8 CASSLARDSWLFF
TRBJ2-7 TRBV14 CASSQEGRGTYEQYF
TRBJ1-1 TRBV28 CASSFWGPEAFF
TRBJ1-5 TRBV6-5 CASSYSNGLQGNQPQHF
TRBJ2-1 TRBV4-3 CASSQVRRGDEQFF